Below, 9 T cell receptor beta chains from the same sample are listed, as sequenced in a study of regulatory T cells in long-lasting Graves disease (dated by TCRdb to the early 2020s). The time point label here, explained by the study, means: newly diagnosed GD, antithyroid drugs for less than 3 months. For both TCR sequencing and RNA sequencing, RNA was extracted from PBMCs using TRIzol. Library generation was performed with multiplex PCR. For sequencing, an Illumina HiSeq 4000 was employed. CDR3 regions were amplified by Arm-PCR with iRepertoire HTBI primers to construct TCR beta libraries. TCRdb reran the public reads through fastp at Q25 and MiXCR, keeping productive beta chains. All rows with the same CDR3 protein become a single entry with the most common DNA and genes. For this sample the table gives 250,000 to 300,000 distinct CDR3 sequences, of which approximately 18% were detected only once. The ten largest clones capture around 13% of the sample.

The data were also submitted as part of a second study, on T cells in Graves' hyperthyroidism and ophthalmopathy.

This material consisted of peripheral blood mononuclear cells (PBMCs), taken at new diagnosis, from a patient treated with antithyroid drugs. The receptors shown here come from a woman aged 25 to 39 with Graves disease. Donor details come from another sample of the same person, matched by shared clones.

At least ten counts were recorded for this clonotype. This chain connects TRBV20-1 to TRBJ1-2; TRBD1 is a possible D gene (6 bases). Looked up from germline, CDR1 is DFQATT and CDR2 is SNEGSKA (reference sequence). The length of the CDR3 is 14 residues. Trimming took 4 bases from V and 2 from J, leaving 14 bases between them. The CDR3 region is CSATRPRGNYGYTF. CDR3 coding DNA: TGCAGTGCTACCCGGCCCAGGGGAAACTATGGCTACACCTTC.

This clonotype showed up many times. V gene TRBV12-3 or TRBV12-4 combines with J gene TRBJ1-2; no definite D call. This CDR3 spans 14 amino acids. The ends were cut back, 5 bases at V and 0 bases at J, with 10 bases in the middle. The CDR3 nucleotides read TGTGCCAGCAGTGTGAGGAGGGCTAACTATGGCTACACCTTC. Its translation: CASSVRRANYGYTF.

This clonotype was recorded at least ten times. This chain joins TRBV3-1 and TRBJ2-7; TRBD2 aligns across 7 bases. Trimming took 0 bases from V and 1 from J; bases not matched to a gene: 3. CDR1 is LGHDT, CDR2 YNNKEL, per germline (reference sequence). The CDR3 has 15 residues. CDR3 sequence: CASSQETGGSYEQYF. The CDR3 DNA sequence: TGTGCCAGCAGCCAAGAAACGGGGGGTTCCTACGAGCAGTACTTC.

This clonotype showed up just a few times. V is TRBV20-1 and J is TRBJ1-5; unclear D gene. This CDR3 is 14 amino acids long. CDR1 and CDR2 from the germline V gene are DFQATT and SNEGSKA (reference sequence). Trimming left V 3 bases short and J 0 bases short, with 9 bases between. CDR3 nucleotide sequence: TGCAGTGCTAGTTCCAGTGATAGCAATCAGCCCCAGCATTTT. Amino acid sequence: CSASSSDSNQPQHF.

In this sample, this clonotype turned up many times. The chain combines TRBV7-2 with TRBJ2-7; 7 positions agree with TRBD1. Trimming took 1 base from V and 0 from J; bases not matched to a gene: 6. CDR3 length equals 16 residues. Germline CDR1 and CDR2: SGHTA and FQGNSA. The CDR3 DNA follows: TGTGCCAGCAGCTTAGTGCCGGGACAGAGCTCCTACGAGCAGTACTTC. Residues: CASSLVPGQSSYEQYF.

This clonotype was counted between two and nine times. A much larger clone differs by one base, so this may be a read error. The chain carries TRBV2 and TRBJ2-2, with D possibly TRBD2 on 7 matching bases. The germline V gene encodes CDR1 SNHLY and CDR2 FYNNEI. This CDR3 has 13 residues. This chain's CDR3 is CASRGGPSGGLFF. The CDR3 bases are TGTGCCAGCAGGGGGGGGCCCTCCGGGGGGCTGTTTTTT.

This clonotype was seen only a few times. The V call is TRBV19, the J call TRBJ1-1; no clear D gene. Looked up from germline, CDR1 is LNHDA and CDR2 is SQIVND (reference sequence). The CDR3 consists of 16 residues. V shed 9 bases and J shed 5 bases, with 25 bases lying between them. The chain's CDR3 is CASRHGGSGIKTEAFF. CDR3 in DNA: TGTGCCAGCCGACATGGAGGTAGCGGAATTAAGACTGAAGCTTTCTTT.

This clonotype occurred many times. J is TRBJ2-1 and V is TRBV27; 9 positions agree with TRBD2. The trim removed 5 bases at V and 4 bases at J, leaving 9 bases unmatched. Per the germline V gene, CDR1 is MNHEY and CDR2 is SMNVEV (reference sequence). The CDR3 length is 16 residues. CDR3 in amino acids: CASSPRGSGGYNEQFF. The CDR3 nucleotides are TGTGCCAGCAGTCCCCGGGGGAGCGGGGGGTACAATGAGCAGTTCTTC.

This clonotype was seen ten or more times. The CDR3 DNA reads as TGCGCCAGCAGCTCTGGGGGGGACAATCAGCCCCAGCATTTT. This translates into CASSSGGDNQPQHF. The chain joins TRBV5-1 to TRBJ1-5, with D maybe TRBD1 (5 bases). The CDR3 runs to 14 residues. Trimming pared 3 bases from V and 3 bases from J, leaving 10 bases between. From germline, CDR1 is SGHRS and CDR2 YFSETQ. The variable domain in full, completed from reference TRBV5-1 and TRBJ1-5, reads KAGVTQTPRYLIKTRGQQVTLSCSPISGHRSVSWYQQTPGQGLQFLFEYFSETQRNKGNFPGRFSGRQFSNSRSEMNVSTLELGDSALYLCASSSGGDNQPQHFGDGTRLSIL.